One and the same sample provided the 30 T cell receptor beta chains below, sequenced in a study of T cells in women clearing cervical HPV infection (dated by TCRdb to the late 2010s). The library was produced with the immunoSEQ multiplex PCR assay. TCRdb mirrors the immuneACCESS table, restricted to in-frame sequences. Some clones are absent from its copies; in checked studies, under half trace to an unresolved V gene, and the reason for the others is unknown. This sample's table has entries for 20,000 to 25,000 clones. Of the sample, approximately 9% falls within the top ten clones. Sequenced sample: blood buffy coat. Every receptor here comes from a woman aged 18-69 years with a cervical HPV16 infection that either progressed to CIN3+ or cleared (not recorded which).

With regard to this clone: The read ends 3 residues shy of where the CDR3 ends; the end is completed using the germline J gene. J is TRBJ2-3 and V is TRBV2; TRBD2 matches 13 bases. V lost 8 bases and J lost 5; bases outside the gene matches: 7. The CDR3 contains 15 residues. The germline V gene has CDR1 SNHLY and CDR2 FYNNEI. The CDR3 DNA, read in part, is TGTGCCAGCGGAGGACTAGCGGGAGTTATAGATACG. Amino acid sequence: CASGGLAGVIDT. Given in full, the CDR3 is CASGGLAGVIDTQYF.

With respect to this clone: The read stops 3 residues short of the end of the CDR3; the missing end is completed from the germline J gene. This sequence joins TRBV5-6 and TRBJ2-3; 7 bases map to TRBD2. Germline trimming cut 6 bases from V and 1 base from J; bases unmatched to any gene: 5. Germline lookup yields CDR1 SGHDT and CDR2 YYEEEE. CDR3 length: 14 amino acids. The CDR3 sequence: CASNGLAGTDTQYF. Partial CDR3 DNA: TGTGCCAGCAACGGTCTAGCGGGCACAGATACG.

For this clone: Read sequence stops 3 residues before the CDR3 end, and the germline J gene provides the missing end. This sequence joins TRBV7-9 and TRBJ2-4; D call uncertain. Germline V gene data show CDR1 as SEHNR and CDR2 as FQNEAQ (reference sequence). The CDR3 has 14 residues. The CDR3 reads CASSPADRVHGQYF. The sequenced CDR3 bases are TGTGCCAGCAGCCCAGCAGATAGGGTTCATGGT.

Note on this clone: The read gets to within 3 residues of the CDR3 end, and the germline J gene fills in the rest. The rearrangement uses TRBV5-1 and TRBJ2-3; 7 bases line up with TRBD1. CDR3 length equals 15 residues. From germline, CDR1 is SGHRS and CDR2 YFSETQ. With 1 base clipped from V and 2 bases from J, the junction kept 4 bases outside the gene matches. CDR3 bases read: TGCGCCAGCAGCTTGTTAGGACAGGTCACAGATACG. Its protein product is CASSLLGQVTDT. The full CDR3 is CASSLLGQVTDTQYF.

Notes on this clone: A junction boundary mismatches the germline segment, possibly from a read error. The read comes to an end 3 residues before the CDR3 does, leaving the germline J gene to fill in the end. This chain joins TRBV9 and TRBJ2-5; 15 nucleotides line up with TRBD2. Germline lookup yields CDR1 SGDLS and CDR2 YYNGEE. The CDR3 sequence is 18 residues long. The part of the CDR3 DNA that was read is TGTGCCAGCAACGTAGTAAGGACTAGCGGGAGGGAGGGAGAGACC. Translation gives CASNVVRTSGREGET. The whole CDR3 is CASNVVRTSGREGETQYF.

The sequenced CDR3 bases are TGTGCCAGCAGTTCCGACAGGGGAAGAACCTACGAG. As protein: CASSSDRGRTYE. The full CDR3 is CASSSDRGRTYEQYF. The V and J genes are TRBV7-2 and TRBJ2-7; TRBD1 matches at 8 bases. Sequencing ends 3 residues short of the CDR3 end; the germline J gene provides the rest. V was pared by 6 bases and J by 2 bases, with 9 bases of the junction left unmatched. The CDR3 is 15 residues long. Germline V gene sequence: CDR1 SGHTA, CDR2 FQGNSA.

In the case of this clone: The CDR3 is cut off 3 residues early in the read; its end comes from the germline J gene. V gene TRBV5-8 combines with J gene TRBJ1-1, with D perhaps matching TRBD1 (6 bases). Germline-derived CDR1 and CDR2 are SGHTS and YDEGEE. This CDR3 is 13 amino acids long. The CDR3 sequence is CASSLVRGREAFF. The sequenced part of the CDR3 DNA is TGTGCCAGCAGCTTGGTCAGGGGACGAGAA.

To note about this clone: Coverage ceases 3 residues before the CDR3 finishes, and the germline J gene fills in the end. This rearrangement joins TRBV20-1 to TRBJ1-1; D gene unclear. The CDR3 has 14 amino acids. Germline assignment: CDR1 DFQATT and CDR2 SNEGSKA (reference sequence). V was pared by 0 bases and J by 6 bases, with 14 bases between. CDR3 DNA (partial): TGCAGTGCTAGAGATCGACTCTCCCATTCTGAA. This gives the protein CSARDRLSHSE. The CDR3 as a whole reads CSARDRLSHSEAFF.

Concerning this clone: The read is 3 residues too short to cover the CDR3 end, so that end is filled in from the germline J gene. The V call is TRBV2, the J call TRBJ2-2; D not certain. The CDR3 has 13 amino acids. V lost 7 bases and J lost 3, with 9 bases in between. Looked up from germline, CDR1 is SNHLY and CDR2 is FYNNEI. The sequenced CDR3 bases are TGTGCCAGCAACGAGGTATACACCGGGGAG. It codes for CASNEVYTGE. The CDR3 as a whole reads CASNEVYTGELFF.

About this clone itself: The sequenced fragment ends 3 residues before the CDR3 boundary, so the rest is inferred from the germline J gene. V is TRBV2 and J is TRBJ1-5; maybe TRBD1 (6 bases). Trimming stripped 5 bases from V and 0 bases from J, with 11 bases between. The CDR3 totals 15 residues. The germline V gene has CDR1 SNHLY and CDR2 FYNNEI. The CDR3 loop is CASSTGQYSNQPQHF. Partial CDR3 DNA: TGTGCCAGCAGTACCGGACAGTATAGCAATCAGCCC. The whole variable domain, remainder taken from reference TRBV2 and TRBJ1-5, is EPEVTQTPSHQVTQMGQEVILRCVPISNHLYFYWYRQILGQKVEFLVSFYNNEISEKSEIFDDQFSVERPDGSNFTLKIRSTKLEDSAMYFCASSTGQYSNQPQHFGDGTRLSIL.

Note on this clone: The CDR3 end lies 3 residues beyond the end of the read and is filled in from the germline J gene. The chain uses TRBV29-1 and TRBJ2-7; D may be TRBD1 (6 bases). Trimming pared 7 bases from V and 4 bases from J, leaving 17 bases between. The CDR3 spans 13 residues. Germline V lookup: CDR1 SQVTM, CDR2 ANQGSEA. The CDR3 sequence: CSASRDIKYEQYF. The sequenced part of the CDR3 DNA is TGCAGCGCTTCCCGGGACATAAAATACGAG.

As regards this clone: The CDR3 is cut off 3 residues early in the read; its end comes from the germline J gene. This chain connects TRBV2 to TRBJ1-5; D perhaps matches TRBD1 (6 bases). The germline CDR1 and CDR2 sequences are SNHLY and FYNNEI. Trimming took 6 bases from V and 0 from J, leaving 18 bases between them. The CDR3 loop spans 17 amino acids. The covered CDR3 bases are TGTGCCAGCAGGGGTCGAACCGGGACAAATAGCAATCAGCCC. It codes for CASRGRTGTNSNQP. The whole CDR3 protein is CASRGRTGTNSNQPQHF.

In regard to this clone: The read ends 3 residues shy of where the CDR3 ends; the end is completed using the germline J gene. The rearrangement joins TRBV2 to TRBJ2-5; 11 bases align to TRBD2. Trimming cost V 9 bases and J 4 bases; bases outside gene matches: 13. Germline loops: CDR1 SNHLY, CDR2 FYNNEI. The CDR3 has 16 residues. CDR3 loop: CARQNRLAGRRETQYF. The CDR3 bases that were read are TGTGCCAGACAGAATCGACTAGCGGGAAGGAGAGAGACC.

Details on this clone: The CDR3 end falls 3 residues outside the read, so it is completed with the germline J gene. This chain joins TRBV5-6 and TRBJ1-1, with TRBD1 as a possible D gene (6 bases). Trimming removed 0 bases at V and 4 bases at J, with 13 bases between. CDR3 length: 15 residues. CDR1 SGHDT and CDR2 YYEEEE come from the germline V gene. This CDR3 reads CASSLDTGISTEAFF. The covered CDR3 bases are TGTGCCAGCAGCTTGGACACAGGGATTTCCACTGAA.

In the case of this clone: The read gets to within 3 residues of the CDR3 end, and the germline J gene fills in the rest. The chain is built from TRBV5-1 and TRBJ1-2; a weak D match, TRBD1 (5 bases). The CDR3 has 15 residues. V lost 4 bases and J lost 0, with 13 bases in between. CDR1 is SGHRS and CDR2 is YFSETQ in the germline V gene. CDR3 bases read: TGCGCCAGCAGCATGTGGGGGGAAGCTAACTATGGC. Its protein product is CASSMWGEANYG. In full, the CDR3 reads CASSMWGEANYGYTF. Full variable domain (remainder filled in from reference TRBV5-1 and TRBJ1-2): KAGVTQTPRYLIKTRGQQVTLSCSPISGHRSVSWYQQTPGQGLQFLFEYFSETQRNKGNFPGRFSGRQFSNSRSEMNVSTLELGDSALYLCASSMWGEANYGYTFGSGTRLTVV.

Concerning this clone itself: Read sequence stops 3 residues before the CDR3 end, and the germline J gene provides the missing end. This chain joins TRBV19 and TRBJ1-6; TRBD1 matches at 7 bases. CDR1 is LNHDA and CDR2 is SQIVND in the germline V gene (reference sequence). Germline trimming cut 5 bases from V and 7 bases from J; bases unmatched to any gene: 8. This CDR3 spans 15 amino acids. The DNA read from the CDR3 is TGTGCCAGTAGTCAGAGGGGGCTGAGGAATTCACCC. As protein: CASSQRGLRNSP. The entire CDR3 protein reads CASSQRGLRNSPLHF.

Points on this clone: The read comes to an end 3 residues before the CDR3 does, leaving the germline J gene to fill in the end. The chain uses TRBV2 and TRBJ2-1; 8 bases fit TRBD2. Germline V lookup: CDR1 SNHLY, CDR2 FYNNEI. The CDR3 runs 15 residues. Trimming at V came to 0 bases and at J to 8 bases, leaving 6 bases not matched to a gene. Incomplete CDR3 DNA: TGTGCCAGCAGTGAAGCGGGCGGGGGGTATGATGAG. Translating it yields CASSEAGGGYDE. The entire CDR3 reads CASSEAGGGYDEQFF.

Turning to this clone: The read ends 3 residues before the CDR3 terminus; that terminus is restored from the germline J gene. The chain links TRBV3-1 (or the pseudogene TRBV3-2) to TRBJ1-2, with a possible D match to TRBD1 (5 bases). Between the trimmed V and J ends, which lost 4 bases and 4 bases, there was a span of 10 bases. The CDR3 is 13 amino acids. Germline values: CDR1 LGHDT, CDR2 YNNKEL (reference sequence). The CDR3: CASSLGQSYGYTF. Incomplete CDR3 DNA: TGTGCCAGCAGCCTGGGGCAAAGCTATGGC.

The CDR3 here is CASSATTGHTEAFF. The CDR3 DNA, read in part, is TGTGCCAGCAGTGCAACGACAGGGCACACTGAA. J is TRBJ1-1 and V is TRBV6-1, with TRBD1 matching 7 bases. The read ends 3 residues before the CDR3 terminus; that terminus is restored from the germline J gene. Germline loops: CDR1 MNHNS, CDR2 SASEGT. The CDR3 spans 14 residues. V gave up 4 bases and J gave up 3 bases; unmatched junction bases: 5.

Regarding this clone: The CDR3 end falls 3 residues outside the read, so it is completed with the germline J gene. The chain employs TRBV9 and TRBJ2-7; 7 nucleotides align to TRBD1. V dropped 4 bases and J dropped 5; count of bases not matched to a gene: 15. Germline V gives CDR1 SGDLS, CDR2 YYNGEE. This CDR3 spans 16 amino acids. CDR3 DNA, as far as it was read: TGTGCCAGCAGCCCTAACCCAGCAGGGGGATTCCACGAG. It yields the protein CASSPNPAGGFHE. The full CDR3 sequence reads CASSPNPAGGFHEQYF.

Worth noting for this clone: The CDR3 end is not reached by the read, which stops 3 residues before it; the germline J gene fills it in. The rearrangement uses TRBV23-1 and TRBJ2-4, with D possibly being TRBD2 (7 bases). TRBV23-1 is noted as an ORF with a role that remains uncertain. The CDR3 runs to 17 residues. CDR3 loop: CASSQRGPAAPNYGQYF. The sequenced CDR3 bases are TGCGCCAGCAGTCAGCGGGGGCCCGCAGCACCTAACTATGGT.

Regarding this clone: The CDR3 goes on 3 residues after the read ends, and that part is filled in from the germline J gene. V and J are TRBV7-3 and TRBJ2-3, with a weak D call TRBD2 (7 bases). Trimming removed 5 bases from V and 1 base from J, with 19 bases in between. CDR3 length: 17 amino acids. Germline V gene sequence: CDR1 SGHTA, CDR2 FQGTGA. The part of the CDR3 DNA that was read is TGTGCCAGCAGCCTCCCCCGGGGGGCGGGGGGCACAGATACG. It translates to CASSLPRGAGGTDT. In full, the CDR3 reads CASSLPRGAGGTDTQYF.

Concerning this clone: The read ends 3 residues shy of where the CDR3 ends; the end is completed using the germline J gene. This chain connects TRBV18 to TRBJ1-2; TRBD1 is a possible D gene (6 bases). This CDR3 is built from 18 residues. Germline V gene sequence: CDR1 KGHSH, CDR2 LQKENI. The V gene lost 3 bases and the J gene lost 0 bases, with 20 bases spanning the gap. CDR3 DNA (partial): TGTGCCAGCTCACCTCAAGCTCGGGGGGCCACCCCTAACTATGGC. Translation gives CASSPQARGATPNYG. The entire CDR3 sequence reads CASSPQARGATPNYGYTF.

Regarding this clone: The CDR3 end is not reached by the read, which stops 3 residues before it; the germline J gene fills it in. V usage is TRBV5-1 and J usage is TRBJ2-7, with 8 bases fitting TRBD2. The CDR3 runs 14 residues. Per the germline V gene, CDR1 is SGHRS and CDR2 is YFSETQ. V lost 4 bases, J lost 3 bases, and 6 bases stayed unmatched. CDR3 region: CASSIGSGDYEQYF. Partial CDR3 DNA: TGCGCCAGCAGCATAGGTAGCGGGGACTACGAG.

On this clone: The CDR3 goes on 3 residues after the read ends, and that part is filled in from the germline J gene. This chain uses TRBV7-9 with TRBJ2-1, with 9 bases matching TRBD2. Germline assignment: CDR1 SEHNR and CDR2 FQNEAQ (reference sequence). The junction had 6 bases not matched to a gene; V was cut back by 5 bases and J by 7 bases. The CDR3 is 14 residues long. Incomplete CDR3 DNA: TGTGCCAGCAGCGGCGGGGGGGGCTGGAATGAG. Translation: CASSGGGGWNE. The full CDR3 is CASSGGGGWNEQFF.

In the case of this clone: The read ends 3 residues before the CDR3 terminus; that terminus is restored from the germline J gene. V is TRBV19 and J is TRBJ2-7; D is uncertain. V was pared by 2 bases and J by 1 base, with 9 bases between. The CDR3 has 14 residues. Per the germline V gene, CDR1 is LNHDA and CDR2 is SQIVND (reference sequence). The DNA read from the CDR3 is TGTGCCAGTAGTATAAGGTCGCAGTCCTACGAG. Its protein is CASSIRSQSYE. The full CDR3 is CASSIRSQSYEQYF.

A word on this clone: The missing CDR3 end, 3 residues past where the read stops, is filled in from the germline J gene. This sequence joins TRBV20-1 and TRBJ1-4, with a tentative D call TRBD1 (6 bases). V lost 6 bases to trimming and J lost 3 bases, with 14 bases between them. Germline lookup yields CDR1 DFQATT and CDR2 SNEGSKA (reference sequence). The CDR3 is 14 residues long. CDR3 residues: CSARLPGANEKLFF. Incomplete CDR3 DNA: TGCAGTGCCCGCCTTCCAGGGGCTAATGAAAAA.

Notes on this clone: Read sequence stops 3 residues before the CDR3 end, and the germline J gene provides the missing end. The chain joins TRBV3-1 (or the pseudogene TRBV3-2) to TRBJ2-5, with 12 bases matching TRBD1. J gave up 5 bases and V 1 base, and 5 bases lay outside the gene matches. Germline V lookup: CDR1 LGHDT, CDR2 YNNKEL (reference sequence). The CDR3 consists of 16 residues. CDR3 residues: CASSQAGTGGYETQYF. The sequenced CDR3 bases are TGTGCCAGCAGCCAAGCGGGGACAGGGGGCTACGAGACC.

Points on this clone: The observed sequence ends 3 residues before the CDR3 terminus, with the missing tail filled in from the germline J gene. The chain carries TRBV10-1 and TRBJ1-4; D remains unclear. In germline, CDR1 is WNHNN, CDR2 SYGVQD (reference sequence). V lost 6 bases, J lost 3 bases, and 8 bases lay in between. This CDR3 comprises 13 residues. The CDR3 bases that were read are TGCGCCAGCAGCCGCGGTCCTAATGAAAAA. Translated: CASSRGPNEK. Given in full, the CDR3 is CASSRGPNEKLFF.

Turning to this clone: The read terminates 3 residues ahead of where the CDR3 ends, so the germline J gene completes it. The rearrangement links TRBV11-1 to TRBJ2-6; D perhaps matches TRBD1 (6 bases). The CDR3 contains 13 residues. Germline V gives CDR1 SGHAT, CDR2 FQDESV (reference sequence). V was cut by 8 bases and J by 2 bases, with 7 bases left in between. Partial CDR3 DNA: TGTGCCAGCCAGGGGCCTGGGGCCAACGTC. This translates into CASQGPGANV. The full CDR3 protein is CASQGPGANVLTF. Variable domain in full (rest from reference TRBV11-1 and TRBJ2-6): EAEVAQSPRYKITEKSQAVAFWCDPISGHATLYWYRQILGQGPELLVQFQDESVVDDSQLPKDRFSAERLKGVDSTLKIQPAELGDSAMYLCASQGPGANVLTFGAGSRLTVL.